This section outlines one T cell receptor (beta chain) sequence together with its context. A much larger clone differs from this one at a single base, so this may be a read error. The sample originates from a study of molecular identifiers for immune sequencing clone quantification. Study summary: Four of five splits of RNA from roughly 18,000 or 92,000 naive CD8 cells were sequenced in replicates.

TCRdb re-called the PCR reads with MiXCR, one entry per CDR3 protein. The data hold about 320,000 distinct CDR3 sequences, with 20% to 25% observed a single time. Germline CDR1 reads SQVTM; CDR2 reads ANQGSEA. The CDR3 totals 15 residues. Sorting recovered naive CD8 T cells on a CD8+CD4-CCR7+CD45RA+ profile. This rearrangement joins TRBV29-1 to TRBJ1-1; D unclear. Sequenced: naive CD8+ T cells from blood, with Jurkat cell RNA spiked in. The subset was: FACS-sorted CD8+CD4-CCR7+CD45RA+ naive T cells. The TCR sequence derives from a human donor in good health. Some libraries in this study had Jurkat cell RNA spiked in. The chain's CDR3 is CSVRGREGLNTEASF. The CDR3 DNA sequence: TGCAGCGTTCGCGGCCGGGAAGGATTGAACACTGAAGCTTCCTTT.